This T cell receptor (beta chain) was recorded in a study of blood T cell repertoires in COVID-19. The overall study: T cells, B-cell-depleted T cells, or PBMCs provided the cDNA or gDNA that served as material.

Here immunoSEQ multiplex PCR was the method, and the copy in TCRdb shows in-frame clones only, minus some. Counted here are 110,000 to 150,000 clones, 80% to 90% occurring once; the ten biggest clones make up under 3.5%. V was clipped by 8 bases and J by 1 base; unmatched bases: 15. From germline, CDR1 is MDHEN and CDR2 SYDVKM. The CDR3 covers 19 residues. The clonotype was recovered from a woman aged 60 to 75 with active COVID-19. The source material was peripheral blood. The gene calls are TRBV28 and TRBJ2-1, with 12 bases that match TRBD2. In DNA form, the CDR3 reads TGTGCCAGCGCACCTCGGACTAGCGGGGTGGCCTTTTCCTACAATGAGCAGTTCTTC. Protein: CASAPRTSGVAFSYNEQFF.